Below, 9 T cell receptor beta chains from the same sample are listed, as sequenced in a study of blood T cells in healthy people across ages. Together with a sample-barcoded 5' primer, a J-beta primer mix was included in a second PCR lasting roughly 6 to 12 cycles. MiXCR was run by TCRdb on the 5' RACE reads, yielding one entry per CDR3 protein. This sample carries roughly 700,000 distinct CDR3 sequences, approximately 29% of them seen once, and the ten largest clones take approximately 15%. The source material was blood. The receptors here all came from a woman older than 75 in good health.

In regard to this clonotype: This likely comes from a read error, as the CDR3 has no conserved phenylalanine or tryptophan at its end. The gene calls are TRBV6-6 and TRBJ1-1; D is uncertain. The CDR3 has 11 amino acids. The V gene lost 11 bases and the J gene lost 9 bases, with 16 bases spanning the gap. The germline gives CDR1 MNHNY, CDR2 SVGAGI (reference sequence). The CDR3 region has the DNA TGTGCCGGTAAGACCGGGGTGAAAGCTTTCTGT. As protein: CAGKTGVKAFC.

This clonotype was picked up many times. This chain uses TRBV20-1 with TRBJ2-1, with no clear D. CDR3 length: 13 residues. The germline gives CDR1 DFQATT, CDR2 SNEGSKA (reference sequence). Trimming left V 0 bases short and J 8 bases short, with 11 bases between. CDR3 nucleotide sequence: TGCAGTGCTAGAGAGTCCCCGTCGGATGAGCAGTTCTTC. Protein: CSARESPSDEQFF.

The chain carries TRBV20-1 and TRBJ2-1, with unresolved D. Trimming removed 3 bases from V and 3 bases from J, with 3 bases in between. Germline CDR1 reads DFQATT; CDR2 reads SNEGSKA (reference sequence). This CDR3 comprises 11 residues. The chain's CDR3 is CSASRYNEQFF. CDR3 nucleotide sequence: TGCAGTGCTAGTCGCTACAATGAGCAGTTCTTC.

The rearrangement joins TRBV28 to TRBJ2-3; tentative D call: TRBD1 (5 bases). The CDR3 is 17 residues long. V lost 5 bases and J lost 2, with 20 bases in between. CDR1 MDHEN and CDR2 SYDVKM come from the germline V gene. The CDR3 DNA is TGTGCCAGCAGTACCGACGATGGGGCCACAAACACAGATACGCAGTATTTT. Its translation: CASSTDDGATNTDTQYF.

In its sample, this clonotype was seen a few times. The chain employs TRBV6-6 and TRBJ1-5, with D unclear. The CDR3 is 15 residues long. CDR1 is MNHNY and CDR2 is SVGAGI in the germline V gene (reference sequence). Trimming left V 7 bases short and J 0 bases short, with 13 bases between. The CDR3 is CASKGTADSNQPQHF. As DNA, the CDR3 is TGTGCCAGCAAAGGAACGGCCGATAGCAATCAGCCCCAGCATTTT.

This clonotype was detected a few times. This could be a read error, since a much larger clone is one nucleotide away. The chain links TRBV7-9 to TRBJ2-5; a weak D match, TRBD2 (5 bases). The length of the CDR3 is 11 residues. V lost 5 bases to trimming and J lost 11 bases, with 12 bases between them. Looked up from germline, CDR1 is SEHNR and CDR2 is FQNEAQ (reference sequence). The CDR3 DNA is TGTGCCAGCAGCCCTCGTTGGGAGCAGTACTTC. Amino acids: CASSPRWEQYF.

A few counts support this clonotype. The chain is built from TRBV20-1 and TRBJ1-1, with D perhaps TRBD1 (5 bases). V lost 5 bases and J lost 6, with 22 bases in between. The CDR3 covers 15 residues. Per the germline V gene, CDR1 is DFQATT and CDR2 is SNEGSKA (reference sequence). The CDR3 sequence: CSAGREQVTGAEAFF. The CDR3 nucleotides read TGCAGTGCTGGAAGAGAACAGGTAACTGGGGCTGAAGCTTTCTTT.

This clonotype was detected a few times. A clone one base away is much larger, so this may be a read error. The chain employs TRBV10-3 and TRBJ2-7; unclear D gene. The CDR3 consists of 11 residues. V shed 8 bases and J shed 10 bases, with 15 bases lying between them. Germline V gene data show CDR1 as ENHRY and CDR2 as SYGVKD. CDR3 coding DNA: TGTGCCATCGGGATGGTAGAGGCCCAGTACTTC. Its translation: CAIGMVEAQYF.

The chain combines TRBV20-1 with TRBJ2-5, with 14 nucleotides matching TRBD2. TRBJ2-7 matches the DNA end more closely, so the J call is doubtful. The CDR3 contains 16 residues. Germline-derived CDR1 and CDR2 are DFQATT and SNEGSKA (reference sequence). CDR3 sequence (DNA): TGCAGTGCTAGAGATCGTCGACTAGCGGGAGGGCCCGAGCAGTACTTC. Translated, it gives CSARDRRLAGGPEQYF.